A single T cell receptor beta chain is shown here with its context. The record originates from a study of blood T cell repertoires in COVID-19. Turning to the study itself: Acute-phase and convalescent COVID-19 samples originated in the United States, Italy and Spain. The analysed material was cDNA or gDNA that came from T cells, B-cell-depleted T cells, or PBMCs.

The germline V gene has CDR1 MNHNS and CDR2 SASEGT. V lost 1 base, J lost 3 bases, and 18 bases lay in between. The CDR3 sequence is 17 residues long. As originally analysed: Cell counts per sample came from amplifying reference gene primers. Using immunoSEQ multiplex PCR, the repertoire was profiled, and TCRdb retains in-frame clones only, with some absent. That table furnishes V, J and clone size, whereas the DNA furnished D and trimming. The table has 200,000 to 300,000 clones, roughly 88% seen once. Sequences were obtained from peripheral blood. This sequence originates from a man in his forties who had recovered from COVID-19. This chain uses TRBV6-1 with TRBJ1-1; D is unclear. This chain's CDR3 is CASSEVDFAWGDTEAFF. In DNA, the CDR3 is TGTGCCAGCAGTGAAGTAGATTTTGCCTGGGGAGACACTGAAGCTTTCTTT.